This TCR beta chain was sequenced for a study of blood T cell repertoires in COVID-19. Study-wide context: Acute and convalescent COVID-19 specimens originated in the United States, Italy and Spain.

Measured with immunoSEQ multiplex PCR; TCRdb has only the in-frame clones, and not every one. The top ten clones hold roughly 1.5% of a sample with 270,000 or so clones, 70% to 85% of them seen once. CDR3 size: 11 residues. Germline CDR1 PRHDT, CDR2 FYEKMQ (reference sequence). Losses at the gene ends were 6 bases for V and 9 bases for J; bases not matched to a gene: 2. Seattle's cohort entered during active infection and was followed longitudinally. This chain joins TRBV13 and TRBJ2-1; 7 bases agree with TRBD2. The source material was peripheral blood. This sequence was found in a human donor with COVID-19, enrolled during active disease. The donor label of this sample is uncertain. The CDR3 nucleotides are TGTGCCAGCAGTCCGGGGGGTGAGCAGTTCTTC. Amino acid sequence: CASSPGGEQFF.